The 9 T cell receptor beta chains given below trace back to one sample, sequenced in a study of T cells in localized non-small cell lung cancer. Measured with immunoSEQ multiplex PCR; TCRdb has only the in-frame clones, and not every one. Of 35,000 or so clones detected, roughly 90% appear once; the ten largest clones hold around 4.1%. The sequencing here drew on peripheral blood, taken before any cancer treatment. Receptors originate from a man aged 35-75 years with stage I lung adenocarcinoma.

The CDR3 reads CASSPIDSRRGFSGYTF. In DNA form, the CDR3 reads TGTGCCAGCTCACCTATTGACAGTCGACGGGGATTCAGTGGCTACACCTTC. The chain combines TRBV18 with TRBJ1-2; D possibly corresponds to TRBD1 (5 bases). Germline V gene lookup returns CDR1 KGHSH and CDR2 LQKENI. Trimming cost V 3 bases and J 7 bases, with 24 bases left between them. The CDR3 is 17 amino acids.

The V call is TRBV2, the J call TRBJ2-1; 8 bases are shared with TRBD1. CDR1 SNHLY and CDR2 FYNNEI come from the germline V gene. The ends lost 7 bases at V and 2 bases at J; junction bases unmatched: 4. The CDR3 is 14 amino acids. CDR3 DNA: TGTGCCAGCAAAGGACAGGGTCCCTACAATGAGCAGTTCTTC. Its protein is CASKGQGPYNEQFF.

In its sample, this clone was seen once. The rearrangement joins TRBV19 to TRBJ1-5; D ambiguous. CDR1 LNHDA and CDR2 SQIVND come from the germline V gene (reference sequence). This CDR3 is built from 18 residues. V gave up 6 bases and J gave up 0 bases, with 21 bases separating them. The CDR3 DNA sequence: TGTGCCAGTAGAACCCGAATTGGCGGGCCGCCTAGCAATCAGCCCCAGCATTTT. Protein sequence: CASRTRIGGPPSNQPQHF.

The rearrangement uses TRBV19 and TRBJ2-3, with D possibly being TRBD2 (6 bases). Germline lookup yields CDR1 LNHDA and CDR2 SQIVND (reference sequence). This CDR3 comprises 14 residues. Trimming left V 7 bases short and J 0 bases short, with 11 bases between. CDR3 DNA: TGTGCCAGTAAGGGGCGGGACAGCACAGATACGCAGTATTTT. This gives the protein CASKGRDSTDTQYF.

This chain uses TRBV5-1 with TRBJ2-7, with D maybe TRBD2 (7 bases). Germline V gene sequence: CDR1 SGHRS, CDR2 YFSETQ. V lost 1 base and J lost 3, with 20 bases in between. CDR3 size: 17 residues. Written as DNA, the CDR3 is TGCGCCAGCAGCTTGAGGGAGGGGGGCCTCAAATTCTACGAGCAGTACTTC. This encodes CASSLREGGLKFYEQYF. The complete variable domain, with remaining parts taken from reference TRBV5-1 and TRBJ2-7, reads KAGVTQTPRYLIKTRGQQVTLSCSPISGHRSVSWYQQTPGQGLQFLFEYFSETQRNKGNFPGRFSGRQFSNSRSEMNVSTLELGDSALYLCASSLREGGLKFYEQYFGPGTRLTVT.

The chain employs TRBV30 and TRBJ1-3; TRBD1 matches at 7 bases. Germline loops: CDR1 GTSNPN, CDR2 SVGIG (reference sequence). CDR3 length: 13 residues. Trimming took 5 bases from V and 6 from J; bases not matched to a gene: 7. The DNA of the CDR3 is TGTGCCTGGGACAGGGAAAATGAAAACACCATATATTTT. Encoded protein: CAWDRENENTIYF.

V is TRBV2 and J is TRBJ2-2; D uncertain. The germline gives CDR1 SNHLY, CDR2 FYNNEI. CDR3 length: 16 residues. Trimming removed 3 bases at V and 1 base at J, with 12 bases between. For the CDR3, the DNA is TGTGCCAGCAGTGATGGGTCCAAAAGGAACACCGGGGAGCTGTTTTTT. Translation gives CASSDGSKRNTGELFF.

This chain connects TRBV12-5 to TRBJ1-1; possibly TRBD1 for D (6 bases). The CDR3 has 14 amino acids. V lost 0 bases and J lost 7, with 12 bases in between. Germline V gene data show CDR1 as LGHNT and CDR2 as FRNRAP. The CDR3 region is CASGLVRTRGEAFF. For the CDR3, the DNA is TGTGCTAGTGGTTTGGTAAGGACCAGGGGTGAAGCTTTCTTT.

The J gene is TRBJ1-1, the V gene TRBV9, with a tentative D call TRBD1 (5 bases). CDR1 is SGDLS and CDR2 is YYNGEE in the germline V gene. The germline V and J ends were trimmed by 10 bases and 4 bases, with 11 bases remaining between them. This CDR3 region has 11 residues. CDR3 sequence (DNA): TGTGCCTCCGGGGGTATCACTGAAGCTTTCTTT. Translated: CASGGITEAFF.